A single sample is the source of the 20 T cell receptor beta chains below, sequenced in a study of shared clonotypes between healthy human individuals. Sequencing used immunoSEQ multiplex PCR; TCRdb keeps in-frame clones, though not all of them. This table has about 2.2 million clones, 90% to 95% appearing once. Naive CD8 cells lacked CD45RO, underwent positive selection for CCR7 and left out terminally differentiated effector memory CD45RA+ cells. What was sequenced was naive CD8+ T cells from PBMCs. These receptors were collected from a man younger than 30 in good health. Some clones in this sample may be carry-over from other donors' samples.

Comments on this clone: The same CDR3 also results from other DNA sequences found in this sample. The chain has TRBV27 and TRBJ2-7; unclear D gene. V dropped 3 bases and J dropped 2 bases, with 8 bases sitting between them. This CDR3 has 13 amino acids. Germline loops: CDR1 MNHEY, CDR2 SMNVEV (reference sequence). CDR3 sequence (DNA): TGTGCCAGCAGTTTCCTGCCTACCTACGAGCAGTACTTC. It specifies CASSFLPTYEQYF.

This clone was detected only once. The CDR3 ends on some other residue instead of the conserved phenylalanine or tryptophan, so this is likely a read error. No DNA is shown, since the ends of the CDR3 on it are uncertain; the CDR3 is the one TCRdb lists. This rearrangement joins TRBV21-1 to TRBJ2-7; TRBD1 is taken as the D call from the table, unchecked against the DNA. TRBV21-1 counts as a pseudogene. The CDR3 is made up of 8 amino acids, end residues included. The CDR3 loop reads CASSTPKT.

The V and J genes are TRBV29-1 and TRBJ2-1; 7 bases align to TRBD2. With 7 bases clipped from V and 0 bases from J, the junction kept 6 bases outside the gene matches. The CDR3 is made up of 14 amino acids. The V gene's germline CDR1 is SQVTM and CDR2 ANQGSEA. DNA for the CDR3: TGCAGCGGCCCGGGGGAGGGCTCCTACAATGAGCAGTTCTTC. Residues: CSGPGEGSYNEQFF.

This chain connects TRBV27 to TRBJ1-1; a possible D gene is TRBD1 (5 bases). CDR3 size: 15 residues. V dropped 2 bases and J dropped 4 bases, with 14 bases sitting between them. The germline CDR1 and CDR2 sequences are MNHEY and SMNVEV (reference sequence). CDR3 loop: CASSLGGGWGTEAFF. DNA of the CDR3: TGTGCCAGCAGTTTAGGCGGGGGGTGGGGCACTGAAGCTTTCTTT.

As concerns this clone: The sample carries other DNA sequences with the same CDR3. The chain uses TRBV25-1 and TRBJ2-7; D gene ambiguous. CDR3 length: 10 residues. Germline CDR1 is MGHDK and CDR2 is SYGVNS. The germline V and J ends were trimmed by 6 bases and 4 bases, with 4 bases remaining between them. The CDR3 DNA sequence: TGTGCCAGCAGGGGTTACGAGCAGTACTTC. It translates to CASRGYEQYF.

This clone was observed a handful of times. V is TRBV11-2 and J is TRBJ1-1; maybe TRBD1 (5 bases). The CDR3 is made up of 15 amino acids. CDR1 is SGHAT and CDR2 is FQNNGV in the germline V gene. Deletions cut 2 bases from V and 1 base from J, with 11 bases between. CDR3 DNA sequence: TGTGCCAGCAGCTTATTTAACAGGCGGAACACTGAAGCTTTCTTT. Translated, it gives CASSLFNRRNTEAFF.

The J gene is TRBJ2-1, the V gene TRBV9; the D gene is possibly TRBD1 (6 bases). V was cut by 4 bases and J by 3 bases, with 8 bases left in between. CDR3 size: 13 residues. Germline V gene data show CDR1 as SGDLS and CDR2 as YYNGEE. The CDR3 nucleotides read TGTGCCAGCAGCTACAGGGTCTACAATGAGCAGTTCTTC. Encoded protein: CASSYRVYNEQFF.

The V and J genes are TRBV28 and TRBJ1-2, with a weak D call TRBD1 (5 bases). The germline V and J ends were trimmed by 1 base and 4 bases, with 10 bases remaining between them. The CDR3 is 14 amino acids. Germline loops: CDR1 MDHEN, CDR2 SYDVKM. CDR3 sequence reads: CASSLSAGTYGYTF. CDR3 in DNA: TGTGCCAGCAGTTTATCGGCAGGGACCTATGGCTACACCTTC.

The genes are TRBV9 and TRBJ2-1; TRBD2 aligns across 7 bases. The germline CDR1 and CDR2 sequences are SGDLS and YYNGEE. The CDR3 spans 15 residues. V lost 3 bases and J lost 7; bases outside the gene matches: 10. The CDR3 region has the DNA TGTGCCAGCAGCGCTAGCGGCATAGTCGGGAATGAGCAGTTCTTC. Its protein product is CASSASGIVGNEQFF. Filled out from reference TRBV9 and TRBJ2-1, the complete variable domain reads DSGVTQTPKHLITATGQRVTLRCSPRSGDLSVYWYQQSLDQGLQFLIQYYNGEERAKGNILERFSAQQFPDLHSELNLSSLELGDSALYFCASSASGIVGNEQFFGPGTRLTVL.

This clone was found a few times. The rearrangement uses TRBV5-1 and TRBJ1-1; unclear D gene. The germline gives CDR1 SGHRS, CDR2 YFSETQ. The CDR3 sequence is 14 residues long. Trimming removed 4 bases at V and 0 bases at J, with 10 bases between. The CDR3 DNA sequence: TGCGCCAGCAGCGTTGGGGAGGTGAACACTGAAGCTTTCTTT. Residues: CASSVGEVNTEAFF.

The CDR3 DNA sequence: TGTGCCAGCAGTGAAGGAGGACTAGCGGGAGGGCCCCTTGGAATACAGTTCTTC. Amino acid sequence: CASSEGGLAGGPLGIQFF. The chain has TRBV2 and TRBJ2-1; TRBD2 agrees at 15 bases. CDR1 is SNHLY and CDR2 is FYNNEI in the germline V gene. Trimming took 1 base from V and 13 from J; bases not matched to a gene: 14. This CDR3 is built from 18 residues.

This chain joins TRBV6-6 and TRBJ1-5; TRBD1 matches at 8 bases. J gave up 3 bases and V 6 bases, and 7 bases lay outside the gene matches. Germline V gives CDR1 MNHNY, CDR2 SVGAGI (reference sequence). The CDR3 is 15 residues long. The CDR3 loop is CASRWHRGDNQPQHF. CDR3 nucleotide sequence: TGTGCCAGCAGATGGCACAGGGGGGACAATCAGCCCCAGCATTTT.

The genes are TRBV28 and TRBJ2-5; D is undetermined. The DNA end lines up better with TRBJ2-7; the J call may be wrong. Germline values: CDR1 MDHEN, CDR2 SYDVKM. This CDR3 contains 12 residues. This CDR3 reads CASSRPLYEQYF. For the CDR3, the DNA is TGTGCCAGCAGCCGACCCCTCTACGAGCAGTACTTC.

The chain is built from TRBV27 and TRBJ1-5, with TRBD1 identical over 10 bases. The germline V gene has CDR1 MNHEY and CDR2 SMNVEV (reference sequence). The J segment lost 6 bases and the V segment lost 3 bases, leaving 8 bases of the junction unmatched. The CDR3 has 16 residues. CDR3 region: CASSFTTGGVGQPQHF. The CDR3 nucleotides read TGTGCCAGCAGTTTTACGACAGGGGGCGTAGGTCAGCCCCAGCATTTT.

The chain recombines TRBV4-2 with TRBJ2-2, with D uncertain. CDR1 and CDR2 from the germline V gene are LGHNA and YNFKEQ. V was clipped by 1 base and J by 8 bases, with 8 bases between them. CDR3 length: 13 amino acids. The CDR3 DNA follows: TGTGCCAGCAGCCAAGTGCCACTTGGGGAGCTGTTTTTT. Protein product: CASSQVPLGELFF.

The CDR3 nucleotides are TGTGCCAGCAGCTTAGCCCTAGCGGGAGGCCTAGAGAGTAAATACAATGAGCAGTTCTTC. Protein product: CASSLALAGGLESKYNEQFF. V gene TRBV7-2 combines with J gene TRBJ2-1; TRBD2 agrees at 11 bases. Germline loops: CDR1 SGHTA, CDR2 FQGNSA. The CDR3 runs to 20 residues. The V segment lost 0 bases and the J segment 4 bases; nucleotides outside the gene matches: 14.

The V gene is TRBV7-9, the J gene TRBJ2-1; 7 bases match TRBD2. The germline gives CDR1 SEHNR, CDR2 FQNEAQ (reference sequence). The ends lost 0 bases at V and 4 bases at J; junction bases unmatched: 9. The CDR3 runs to 17 residues. DNA for the CDR3: TGTGCCAGCAGCTTAGCGCTGGGGGAGCGGGGATACAATGAGCAGTTCTTC. Its translation is CASSLALGERGYNEQFF.

The V gene is TRBV9, the J gene TRBJ2-5; D is uncertain. The CDR3 length is 14 residues. Germline CDR1 SGDLS, CDR2 YYNGEE. The V gene lost 3 bases and the J gene lost 4 bases, with 13 bases spanning the gap. For the CDR3, the DNA is TGTGCCAGCAGCGCCCCCCGCGGCGGAGAGACCCAGTACTTC. Amino acid sequence: CASSAPRGGETQYF.

This chain connects TRBV7-9 to TRBJ1-4, with 8 bases lining up with TRBD1. V shed 4 bases, J shed 7 bases, and the junction held 14 bases outside the gene matches. The CDR3 is 17 amino acids. Germline-derived CDR1 and CDR2 are SEHNR and FQNEAQ (reference sequence). DNA of the CDR3: TGTGCCAGCAGCTCCGGACAGGGTCTGGGGCCAAGTGAAAAACTGTTTTTT. Translation: CASSSGQGLGPSEKLFF.

The chain links TRBV19 to TRBJ2-2; possible D gene TRBD1, 6 bases. V lost 2 bases to trimming and J lost 4 bases, with 11 bases between them. Germline V CDR1 and CDR2: LNHDA, SQIVND (reference sequence). The CDR3 spans 15 residues. The CDR3, as DNA: TGTGCCAGTAGTATACAACAGGGTGCCACCGGGGAGCTGTTTTTT. Protein product: CASSIQQGATGELFF.